These T cell receptor beta chains were read from a single sample in a study of regulatory T cells in long-lasting Graves disease. MiXCR, run by TCRdb on the multiplex PCR reads, gives a single entry per CDR3 protein. In the table there are around 510,000 distinct CDR3 sequences, around 20% of which are singletons. The sample in question was peripheral blood mononuclear cells (PBMCs), obtained when the disease was refractory, from a patient treated with antithyroid drugs. These TCRs come from a female donor with Graves disease. CDR3s include the opening cysteine and the closing phenylalanine or tryptophan.

TRBJ2-1,16,TRBV5-1,CASSLGTSGLYNEQFF
TRBJ2-1,15,TRBV2,CASSDLAGVNNEQFF
TRBJ1-1,14,TRBV7-3,CASSLRRGSAEAFF
TRBJ2-7,14,TRBV2,CASSEGTGSYEQYF
TRBJ1-2,13,TRBV6-1,CATAGGFSYGYTF
TRBJ2-6,17,TRBV4-1,CASSQDLSGYEANVLTF
TRBJ2-5,20,TRBV7-6,CASSLRFQRSERVKQETQYF
TRBJ2-7,16,TRBV4-1,CASSQDPLAGVWEQYF
TRBJ2-7,13,TRBV6-5,CASSYSASHEQYF
TRBJ1-6,12,TRBV27,CASSFLNSPLHF
TRBJ2-7,14,TRBV4-1,CASSQDLLQYEQYF
TRBJ2-5,13,TRBV27,CASSWTGAETQYF
TRBJ2-7,13,TRBV3-1,CASSEQATYEQYF
TRBJ1-2,12,TRBV29-1,CSVLTGDYGYTF
TRBJ2-7,15,TRBV27,CASTLRGGPTYEQYF
TRBJ2-3,16,TRBV9,CASSVASGISTDTQYF
TRBJ2-5,15,TRBV27,CASSYRDSPGEGQYF
TRBJ2-7,12,TRBV20-1,CSARVLSGTTYF
TRBJ1-1,15,TRBV19,CASSIAGLMNTEAFF
TRBJ2-1,17,TRBV11-3,CASSPLGDSSSYNEQFF
TRBJ2-7,15,TRBV7-8,CASSPRTPKSYEQYF
TRBJ1-1,15,TRBV28,CASSLMGGFNTEAFF
TRBJ2-7,14,TRBV11-2,CASSLIGISYEQYF
TRBJ2-1,10,TRBV7-9,CASSSTSQFF
TRBJ2-7,16,TRBV12-3/TRBV12-4,CASSFVASGRTYEQYF